This TCR beta chain is from a study of shared clonotypes between healthy human individuals (dated by TCRdb to between 2020 and 2021). Background for the entire study: Two women and three men aged 18 to 49 years were included in the cohort. Per donor, leukapheresis produced somewhere between about 0.94 and 9.5 billion PBMCs. Per donor, three plates each were used for CD4 naive and CD4 memory, two for CD8 naive, and one for CD8 memory. The study deeply sequenced blood TCR repertoires of 5 or 6 healthy adults to estimate repertoire size and the extent of clonotype sharing between individuals. To increase sequencing depth and limit assay-specific biases, different laboratories used diverse techniques to prepare libraries and sequence TCR repertoires. The full study reports these points: Sharing across a few donors was observed for about 5% of naive CD4, less than 4% of naive CD8, 2% to 2.5% of memory CD4, and roughly 0.43% of memory CD8 clonotypes. The small number of donors limited the genetic and exposure-history diversity represented. Naive subsets generally had larger estimated clonotype richness than memory subsets. Only blood was sampled, and tissue TCR repertoires likely differ from those in blood. Pairwise subsampling indicated that sequencing depth was expected to affect the degree of clonotype sharing among donors. Compared with non-shared clonotypes, clonotypes shared by all four sorted-subset donors had higher generation probabilities. Incomplete sequencing was indicated by rarefaction of sorted-subset datasets, despite the large sequencing depth.

The donors were healthy, HIV-negative adults with no recently reported acute infections or vaccinations. All donors were Caucasian adults living in Nashville, Tennessee, USA. CD4+ T cells were enriched by magnetic negative selection, after which naive cells were positively selected on CD45RA and the negative fraction was taken as the memory subset. After blood collection by leukapheresis, PBMCs were isolated using Ficoll-Histopaque density gradient centrifugation and then cryopreserved in the vapor phase of liquid nitrogen. Analytical flow cytometry was used to check the purity and quantity of each magnetically sorted T cell population. Genomic DNA was isolated from each sorted fraction and quantified by UV absorbance on a Nanodrop 2000c. Using the deep immunoSEQ assay, multiplex PCR amplified TCR CDR3 regions from genomic DNA. For each cell subset, the extracted genomic DNA was distributed evenly across all wells of several immunoSEQ 96-well plates, and each plate served as one replicate. For sorted subsets, roughly 200 ng of genomic DNA, equivalent to around 30,000 T cell genomes, went into each replicate PCR. Purified libraries were quantified with a Qubit 3.0 fluorometer, sized on a Bioanalyzer 2100, and re-quantified with the KAPA Library Quantification kit. Every immunoSEQ 96-well plate was sequenced on a separate single-read 150-cycle Illumina NextSeq 550 flow cell. In the paper's pipeline: Because only junctional sequences without quality scores were contained in the immunoSEQ output, filtering matching that applied to full-length reads could not be performed. To assign V/J genes and CDR3, sequences were annotated against IMGT germline references using PyIR, a Python wrapper for IgBLAST v1.9. Reads with weak V/J assignments (E-value above 1e-6), missing CDR3, stop codons, out-of-frame junctions, or ambiguous translated residues were removed. A V3J clonotype was defined by an identical inferred V gene, J gene, and CDR3 amino acid sequence. Percentage overlap between repertoires was calculated by dividing the number of shared unique clonotypes by the size of the smaller repertoire. RTK rarefaction, the Chao1 estimator, and Recon v2.1 estimates of unobserved clonotypes were used to assess repertoire richness. For all TCRbeta clonotypes obtained by the gDNA method from a handful of donors, generation probabilities were computed with OLGA. The immuneACCESS repertoire file appears here via TCRdb, limited to in-frame rearrangements. These files lack a portion of the clones; in checked studies, under half of the deficit traces to unresolved V genes, and the cause of the others is not known. V and J calls and clone size follow that table, whereas D and trimming were derived from the DNA. The sample has roughly 300,000 clones on record, less than 75% of them singletons. The top ten hold roughly 10% of the sample.

Note on this clone: Its binding antigen is unknown. One end of the junction varies from germline; a read error may be responsible.

Sequences ENHRY (CDR1) and SYGVKD (CDR2) are obtained from the germline V gene. Its CDR3 holds 15 amino acids, cysteine through phenylalanine. The retained sequence is limited to the CDR3, 45 bases, with the frame set at the first base. Sequenced material: memory CD4+ T cells sorted from blood. The cell subset or site label, as the study defines it: CD45RA-negative fraction. The rearrangement joined TRBV10-3 to TRBJ2-3, with 7 bases matching TRBD2. The receptor was derived from a man aged 25-45 years in good health. At the DNA level, the sequence is TGTGTCATCAGTGAAGGCGGGAGCCCCACAGATACGCAGTATTTT. It translates to CVISEGGSPTDTQYF.